The clone carrying this T cell receptor beta chain was seen more than once but under ten times. Its antigen is undetermined. One entry per CDR3 protein, called by TCRdb with MiXCR from the 5' RACE reads. This table holds roughly 250,000 distinct CDR3 sequences, about 14% found once. After removal of 3 bases from V and 4 bases from J, the junction contained 7 bases not matched to a gene. The CDR3 sequence is 15 residues long. These data are taken from a study of identical twins. Study results and limitations: Whereas memory repertoires showed no such difference, abundant cord blood beta clonotypes carried fewer insertions. Invariant populations such as MAIT and iNKT cells could partly muddle zero-insertion analyses.

The chain couples TRBV12-3 or TRBV12-4 to TRBJ2-7; 9 bases match TRBD1. This sequence was found in a young woman in good health. The sequencing sample was made of memory (CD45RO+) T cells sorted from blood. CDR3 sequence (DNA): TGTGCCAGCAGTTTTATGGGACAGGGACCGTACGAGCAGTACTTC. This gives the protein CASSFMGQGPYEQYF.